Following are 27 T cell receptor beta chains from one sample sequenced in a study of blood T cells in healthy people across ages. The authors ran a second PCR of roughly 6 to 12 cycles using a sample-barcoded 5' primer and a J-beta primer mix. TCRdb ran MiXCR on the 5' RACE reads and lists one entry per CDR3 protein. This table holds about 1.4 million distinct CDR3 sequences, 45% to 70% found once. The source material was blood. The source of these receptors is a man younger than 30 in good health.

This clonotype was observed a handful of times. The V gene is TRBV29-1, the J gene TRBJ2-1; D ambiguous. The germline V and J ends were trimmed by 2 bases and 1 base, with 6 bases remaining between them. The CDR3 is 13 amino acids. Germline CDR1 is SQVTM and CDR2 is ANQGSEA. The CDR3 protein is CSVEMISYNEQFF. The CDR3, as DNA: TGCAGCGTTGAAATGATATCCTACAATGAGCAGTTCTTC.

In its sample, this clonotype was seen a few times. The chain uses TRBV20-1 and TRBJ1-4; tentative D call: TRBD1 (6 bases). This CDR3 is built from 15 residues. The V end was cut by 6 bases, the J end by 2 bases, with 16 bases between. Per the germline V gene, CDR1 is DFQATT and CDR2 is SNEGSKA (reference sequence). The CDR3 DNA sequence: TGCAGTGCCTATGACAGGCGGAGCACTAATGAAAAACTGTTTTTT. It yields the protein CSAYDRRSTNEKLFF.

The CDR3, as DNA: TGTGCCAGCACCCTACCTCAGGACAGCCACTATGGCTACACCTTC. Translated, it gives CASTLPQDSHYGYTF. The rearrangement uses TRBV7-6 and TRBJ1-2; D may be TRBD1 (6 bases). The CDR3 is made up of 15 amino acids. From germline, CDR1 is SGHVS and CDR2 FNYEAQ. V lost 7 bases, J lost 3 bases, and 18 bases lay in between.

J is TRBJ2-7 and V is TRBV10-3, with 7 bases identical to TRBD1. Trimming removed 5 bases from V and 3 bases from J; junction bases left unmatched: 10. In germline, CDR1 is ENHRY, CDR2 SYGVKD. This CDR3 region has 15 residues. CDR3 bases: TGTGCCATCAGTTCTGAAGACAGGGTTAACTACGAGCAGTACTTC. Translation gives CAISSEDRVNYEQYF.

The V gene is TRBV2, the J gene TRBJ1-1; 10 positions match TRBD1. The V and J ends lost 4 bases and 8 bases, in that order; junction bases with no gene match: 7. The CDR3 totals 14 residues. The germline gives CDR1 SNHLY, CDR2 FYNNEI. The CDR3 here is CASSGDRGSKEAFF. The CDR3 nucleotides read TGTGCCAGCAGTGGGGACAGGGGCAGTAAAGAAGCTTTCTTT.

This clonotype was counted a few times. This chain joins TRBV20-1 and TRBJ2-7; D remains ambiguous. There are 14 residues in the CDR3. V gave up 1 base and J gave up 0 bases, with 10 bases separating them. From germline, CDR1 is DFQATT and CDR2 SNEGSKA (reference sequence). CDR3 bases: TGCAGTGCTAGAGTCGGCGGAAACTCCTACGAGCAGTACTTC. Residues: CSARVGGNSYEQYF.

J is TRBJ1-2 and V is TRBV28, with TRBD1 matching over 7 bases. Germline V lookup: CDR1 MDHEN, CDR2 SYDVKM. V lost 3 bases to trimming and J lost 6 bases; unmatched junction nucleotides: 16. The CDR3 length is 17 residues. This CDR3 is CASSLSYKAGGIHGYTF. The CDR3 DNA reads as TGTGCCAGCAGTTTGAGCTATAAGGCAGGGGGGATCCATGGCTACACCTTC.

J is TRBJ2-5 and V is TRBV10-3; D tentatively fits TRBD1 or TRBD2 (5 bases each). CDR1 and CDR2 (germline): ENHRY, SYGVKD. CDR3 length: 15 residues. V was clipped by 2 bases and J by 5 bases, with 15 bases between them. CDR3 in amino acids: CAISEGTRGLETQYF. In nucleotides, the CDR3 is TGTGCCATCAGTGAGGGGACCCGCGGACTCGAGACCCAGTACTTC.

The V gene is TRBV27, the J gene TRBJ2-2; D perhaps matches TRBD1 (6 bases). V lost 5 bases, J lost 1 base, and 11 bases lay in between. The CDR3 is 15 residues long. CDR1 MNHEY and CDR2 SMNVEV come from the germline V gene (reference sequence). CDR3 coding DNA: TGTGCCAGCAGTACCACGGACAGGAACACCGGGGAGCTGTTTTTT. It yields the protein CASSTTDRNTGELFF.

V gene TRBV12-3 or TRBV12-4 combines with J gene TRBJ2-7, with a tentative D call TRBD2 (5 bases). V was cut by 1 base and J by 6 bases, with 10 bases left in between. The CDR3 has 13 amino acids. The CDR3 region is CASSLGPGVEQYF. CDR3 nucleotides: TGTGCCAGCAGTTTAGGCCCCGGGGTCGAGCAGTACTTC.

V gene TRBV28 combines with J gene TRBJ2-5; 9 positions agree with TRBD2. The DNA end favors TRBJ2-7, so the J call may be wrong. This CDR3 is 19 amino acids long. Germline CDR1 reads MDHEN; CDR2 reads SYDVKM. The DNA of the CDR3 is TGTGCCAGCAGTTTAGACCGGTATCCGAGCGGGGGGAATCCGTACGAGCAGTACTTC. This translates into CASSLDRYPSGGNPYEQYF.

The V call is TRBV10-3, the J call TRBJ1-3, with D perhaps TRBD1 (6 bases). Germline lookup yields CDR1 ENHRY and CDR2 SYGVKD. The CDR3 covers 15 residues. Between the trimmed V and J ends, which lost 6 bases and 3 bases, there was a span of 15 bases. The CDR3 loop reads CAIREPGVGGNTIYF. As DNA, the CDR3 is TGTGCCATCAGGGAACCAGGGGTTGGTGGAAACACCATATATTTT.

The chain links TRBV2 to TRBJ2-7, with D perhaps matching TRBD1 (6 bases). Per germline, CDR1 SNHLY and CDR2 FYNNEI. The CDR3 is 12 amino acids. V dropped 11 bases and J dropped 3 bases, with 14 bases sitting between them. CDR3 residues: CAGFNRDYEQYF. In nucleotides, the CDR3 is TGTGCCGGCTTTAACAGGGACTACGAGCAGTACTTC.

This clonotype occurred many times. The rearrangement uses TRBV20-1 and TRBJ2-7, with D possibly TRBD1 on 6 matching bases. The CDR3 runs to 14 residues. Germline lookup yields CDR1 DFQATT and CDR2 SNEGSKA (reference sequence). Trimming removed 7 bases from V and 2 bases from J, with 18 bases in between. For the CDR3, the DNA is TGCAGTGTACGATCGTCGGGACAAGCCTACGAGCAGTACTTC. It is translated as CSVRSSGQAYEQYF.

J is TRBJ1-1 and V is TRBV27, with D tentatively TRBD1 (5 bases). Per the germline V gene, CDR1 is MNHEY and CDR2 is SMNVEV (reference sequence). The CDR3 covers 13 residues. V shed 6 bases and J shed 1 base, with 9 bases lying between them. As DNA, the CDR3 is TGTGCCAGCAGGTTCAGGGAGAACACTGAAGCTTTCTTT. Its translation is CASRFRENTEAFF.

This clonotype has a handful of counts. The V gene is TRBV12-3 or TRBV12-4, the J gene TRBJ1-1; TRBD1 might be the D (6 bases). Trimming stripped 3 bases from V and 1 base from J, with 12 bases between. The length of the CDR3 is 15 residues. CDR3 DNA sequence: TGTGCCAGCAGTTTCCGGTCGGGACAGAACACTGAAGCTTTCTTT. Amino acid sequence: CASSFRSGQNTEAFF.

The J gene is TRBJ2-4, the V gene TRBV27, with 10 bases fitting TRBD2. Near its end, the DNA agrees better with TRBJ2-7, so the J call may be wrong. The germline V gene encodes CDR1 MNHEY and CDR2 SMNVEV (reference sequence). The length of the CDR3 is 14 residues. CDR3 DNA: TGTGCCAGCAGCCGTAGCGGGGGGTGTTACGAGCAGTACTTC. Translation gives CASSRSGGCYEQYF.

This clonotype was seen more than once but under ten times. The gene calls are TRBV12-3 or TRBV12-4 and TRBJ2-1, with 11 positions matching TRBD2. V trimming: 9 bases; J trimming: 10 bases; junction bases outside the gene matches: 8. The CDR3 length is 13 residues. The CDR3 DNA is TGTGCCAGTGGACTAGCGGGCATACCCGAGCAGTTCTTC. It translates to CASGLAGIPEQFF.

The J gene is TRBJ1-3, the V gene TRBV4-2; unclear D gene. Germline loops: CDR1 LGHNA, CDR2 YNFKEQ. V lost 4 bases to trimming and J lost 0 bases, with 7 bases between them. This CDR3 region has 14 residues. This chain's CDR3 is CASSREHSGNTIYF. The CDR3 bases are TGTGCCAGCAGCCGAGAGCACTCTGGAAACACCATATATTTT.

This clonotype was detected only a few times. This chain joins TRBV3-1 and TRBJ2-7; D unclear. The CDR3 runs 14 residues. Trimming took 3 bases from V and 0 from J, leaving 9 bases between them. Germline values: CDR1 LGHDT, CDR2 YNNKEL (reference sequence). CDR3 loop: CASSQQVSSYEQYF. The CDR3 DNA follows: TGTGCCAGCAGCCAGCAGGTGAGCTCCTACGAGCAGTACTTC.

The chain recombines TRBV7-8 with TRBJ2-7; TRBD2 matches at 9 bases. Germline V CDR1 and CDR2: SGHVS, FQNEAQ. Trimming took 4 bases from V and 7 from J; bases not matched to a gene: 11. The CDR3 is made up of 15 amino acids. The CDR3 loop is CASSSPGGRVIEQYF. In DNA, the CDR3 is TGTGCCAGCAGCTCCCCTGGCGGGAGGGTTATTGAGCAGTACTTC.

The rearrangement links TRBV29-1 to TRBJ2-3; 8 bases match TRBD2. Germline V gives CDR1 SQVTM, CDR2 ANQGSEA. The CDR3 runs to 14 residues. With 6 bases clipped from V and 2 bases from J, the junction kept 7 bases outside the gene matches. The DNA of the CDR3 is TGCAGCGTCCGACAAGCGGGGGCCACAGATACGCAGTATTTT. Translated, it gives CSVRQAGATDTQYF.

This clonotype was recorded a few times. This chain joins TRBV7-9 and TRBJ2-1, with TRBD2 identical over 7 bases. J gave up 3 bases and V 1 base, and 15 bases lay outside the gene matches. The CDR3 is made up of 19 amino acids. The germline V gene encodes CDR1 SEHNR and CDR2 FQNEAQ (reference sequence). For the CDR3, the DNA is TGTGCCAGCAGCTTAGACGTAGCGCGGGCGGGAGAGGTCTACAATGAGCAGTTCTTC. This codes for CASSLDVARAGEVYNEQFF.

This rearrangement joins TRBV12-3 or TRBV12-4 to TRBJ2-7; 10 bases are a match to TRBD2. J lost 2 bases, V lost 5 bases, and 3 bases had no gene match. CDR3 length equals 14 residues. The CDR3 coding sequence is TGTGCCAGCAGTAAGGGACTAGCGCCCTACGAGCAGTACTTC. It codes for CASSKGLAPYEQYF.

V is TRBV7-9 and J is TRBJ2-2; TRBD1 matches at 9 bases. The CDR3 totals 16 residues. J was trimmed by 1 base and V by 2 bases; bases with no gene match: 2. Germline V gives CDR1 SEHNR, CDR2 FQNEAQ (reference sequence). Here the CDR3 DNA reads TGTGCCAGCAGCTTAACAGGGGGCCGGAACACCGGGGAGCTGTTTTTT. Translation: CASSLTGGRNTGELFF.

V usage is TRBV7-2 and J usage is TRBJ1-2, with D possibly being TRBD1 (6 bases). Trimming removed 4 bases at V and 7 bases at J, with 10 bases between. This CDR3 region has 12 residues. CDR1 is SGHTA and CDR2 is FQGNSA in the germline V gene. The CDR3 loop reads CASSSNRVGYTF. DNA of the CDR3: TGTGCCAGCAGCTCGAACAGGGTTGGCTACACCTTC. The variable domain in full, completed from reference TRBV7-2 and TRBJ1-2, reads GAGVSQSPSNKVTEKGKDVELRCDPISGHTALYWYRQSLGQGLEFLIYFQGNSAPDKSGLPSDRFSAERTGGSVSTLTIQRTQQEDSAVYLCASSSNRVGYTFGSGTRLTVV.

This sequence joins TRBV4-1 and TRBJ2-4; D not certain. The J call may be incorrect, as the DNA end agrees better with TRBJ2-7. CDR3 length equals 12 residues. Germline V gene sequence: CDR1 MGHRA, CDR2 YSYEKL. The DNA for the CDR3 is TGCGCCAGCAGCCAGACAAATAACGAGCAGTACTTC. It translates to CASSQTNNEQYF.